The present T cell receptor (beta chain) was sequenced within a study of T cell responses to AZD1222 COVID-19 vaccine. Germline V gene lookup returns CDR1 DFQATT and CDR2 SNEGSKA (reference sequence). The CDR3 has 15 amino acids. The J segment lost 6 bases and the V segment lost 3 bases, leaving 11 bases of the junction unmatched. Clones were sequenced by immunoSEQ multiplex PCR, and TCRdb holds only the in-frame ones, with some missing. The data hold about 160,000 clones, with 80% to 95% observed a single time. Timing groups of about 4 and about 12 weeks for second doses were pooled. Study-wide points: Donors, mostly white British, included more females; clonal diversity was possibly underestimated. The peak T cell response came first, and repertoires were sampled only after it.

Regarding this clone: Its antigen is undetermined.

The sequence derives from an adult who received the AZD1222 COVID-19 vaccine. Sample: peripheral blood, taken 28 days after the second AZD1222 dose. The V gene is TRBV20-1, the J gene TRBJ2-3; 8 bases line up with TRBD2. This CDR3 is CSASASGSSWDTQYF. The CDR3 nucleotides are TGCAGTGCTAGTGCCAGCGGGAGCTCGTGGGATACGCAGTATTTT.